These T cell receptor beta chains were read from a single sample in a study of shared clonotypes between healthy human individuals. Sequenced by immunoSEQ multiplex PCR; TCRdb stores in-frame clones only, minus some. The sample holds under 650,000 clones; about 96% are singletons and the top ten take 0.055% to 0.075%. Sequenced sample: naive CD4+ T cells sorted from blood. These receptors all stem from a woman between 25 and 40 years old in good health. Both conserved end residues are part of each CDR3. Fields, in order: CDR3 protein, CDR3 DNA, CDR3 length, J gene, D gene, V gene, clone size. D genes are given only for firm matches. Size values are once, few and many counts, or a class for expanded clones, and some rows have none.

CDR3aa: CASSSRGQYSPLHF
CDR3nt: TGTGCCAGCAGCTCCAGGGGCCAATACTCACCCCTCCACTTT
len: 14
j_gene: TRBJ1-6
d_gene: NA
v_gene: TRBV6-1
abundance: NA

CDR3aa: CAGRRLDEQFF
CDR3nt: TGTGCCGGCAGAAGACTGGATGAGCAGTTCTTC
len: 11
j_gene: TRBJ2-1
d_gene: NA
v_gene: TRBV25-1
abundance: NA

CDR3aa: CASSPGASGTREQYF
CDR3nt: TGTGCCAGCTCACCAGGGGCTAGCGGGACTCGGGAGCAGTACTTC
len: 15
j_gene: TRBJ2-7
d_gene: TRBD2
v_gene: TRBV18
abundance: NA

CDR3aa: CASSPPGRGGDTQYF
CDR3nt: TGTGCCAGCAGCCCCCCCGGGAGAGGCGGAGATACGCAGTATTTT
len: 15
j_gene: TRBJ2-3
d_gene: NA
v_gene: TRBV6-6
abundance: NA

CDR3aa: CASSDPWASGHQAYEQYF
CDR3nt: TGTGCCAGCAGTGACCCCTGGGCTAGCGGTCACCAAGCCTACGAGCAGTACTTC
len: 18
j_gene: TRBJ2-7
d_gene: TRBD2
v_gene: TRBV6-4
abundance: NA

CDR3aa: CAISPGTGYYEQYF
CDR3nt: TGTGCCATCTCTCCCGGGACAGGCTACTACGAGCAGTACTTC
len: 14
j_gene: TRBJ2-7
d_gene: TRBD1
v_gene: TRBV28
abundance: NA

CDR3aa: CASSPANDRVPGELFF
CDR3nt: TGTGCCAGCAGCCCCGCCAATGACAGGGTGCCCGGGGAGCTGTTTTTT
len: 16
j_gene: TRBJ2-2
d_gene: TRBD1
v_gene: TRBV7-3
abundance: NA

CDR3aa: CSVDPSEAFF
CDR3nt: TGCAGCGTTGACCCCTCTGAAGCTTTCTTT
len: 10
j_gene: TRBJ1-1
d_gene: NA
v_gene: TRBV29-1
abundance: NA

CDR3aa: CASSLAGGGYTF
CDR3nt: TGTGCCAGCAGCTTGGCGGGAGGGGGCTACACCTTC
len: 12
j_gene: TRBJ1-2
d_gene: NA
v_gene: TRBV11-2
abundance: NA

CDR3aa: CASRAGTAALEQYF
CDR3nt: TGTGCCAGCAGGGCCGGGACAGCGGCCCTCGAGCAGTACTTC
len: 14
j_gene: TRBJ2-7
d_gene: TRBD1
v_gene: TRBV6-5
abundance: NA

CDR3aa: CSVVAAYNEQFF
CDR3nt: TGCAGCGTTGTGGCTGCTTACAATGAGCAGTTCTTC
len: 12
j_gene: TRBJ2-1
d_gene: NA
v_gene: TRBV29-1
abundance: NA

CDR3aa: CASSYGQGSTGELFF
CDR3nt: TGTGCCAGCAGTTACGGACAGGGAAGCACCGGGGAGCTGTTTTTT
len: 15
j_gene: TRBJ2-2
d_gene: TRBD1
v_gene: TRBV6-5
abundance: NA

CDR3aa: CATSREPTSGGKTQYF
CDR3nt: TGTGCCACCAGCAGAGAACCGACTAGCGGAGGAAAGACCCAGTACTTC
len: 16
j_gene: TRBJ2-5
d_gene: TRBD2
v_gene: TRBV15
abundance: NA

CDR3aa: CASSSKTGADTEAFF
CDR3nt: TGTGCCAGCAGCTCGAAGACAGGGGCGGACACTGAAGCTTTCTTT
len: 15
j_gene: TRBJ1-1
d_gene: TRBD1
v_gene: TRBV7-9
abundance: NA

CDR3aa: CASRTRQGFGTDTQYF
CDR3nt: TGTGCCAGTAGAACTCGACAGGGTTTCGGAACAGATACGCAGTATTTT
len: 16
j_gene: TRBJ2-3
d_gene: TRBD1
v_gene: TRBV19
abundance: once

CDR3aa: CASVGGAEGEKLFF
CDR3nt: TGTGCCAGCGTGGGTGGAGCCGAAGGAGAAAAACTGTTTTTT
len: 14
j_gene: TRBJ1-4
d_gene: NA
v_gene: TRBV6-1
abundance: NA

CDR3aa: CASSPTSGSLEQFF
CDR3nt: TGCGCCAGCAGCCCGACTAGCGGGAGCCTTGAGCAGTTCTTC
len: 14
j_gene: TRBJ2-1
d_gene: TRBD2
v_gene: TRBV5-1
abundance: NA

CDR3aa: CASSLQGAGSNQPQHF
CDR3nt: TGTGCCAGCAGCCTACAGGGGGCAGGAAGTAATCAGCCCCAGCATTTT
len: 16
j_gene: TRBJ1-5
d_gene: TRBD1
v_gene: TRBV28
abundance: once

CDR3aa: CASSARQGGYEKLFF
CDR3nt: TGTGCCAGCAGTGCAAGACAGGGAGGTTATGAAAAACTGTTTTTT
len: 15
j_gene: TRBJ1-4
d_gene: TRBD1
v_gene: TRBV6-1
abundance: NA

CDR3aa: CASSGSGTGGLEQYF
CDR3nt: TGTGCCAGTAGCGGTTCCGGGACGGGGGGCTTGGAGCAGTACTTC
len: 15
j_gene: TRBJ2-7
d_gene: NA
v_gene: TRBV19
abundance: NA

CDR3aa: CSVQIAGTDTQYF
CDR3nt: TGCAGCGTTCAAATAGCGGGCACAGATACGCAGTATTTT
len: 13
j_gene: TRBJ2-3
d_gene: NA
v_gene: TRBV29-1
abundance: NA

CDR3aa: CASSLVRASIQETQYF
CDR3nt: TGTGCCAGCAGCTTGGTTAGGGCTAGCATTCAAGAGACCCAGTACTTC
len: 16
j_gene: TRBJ2-5
d_gene: NA
v_gene: TRBV5-8
abundance: NA

CDR3aa: CASSQSQRSSHEQYF
CDR3nt: TGCGCCAGCAGTCAATCGCAGCGGAGTTCGCACGAGCAGTACTTC
len: 15
j_gene: TRBJ2-7
d_gene: NA
v_gene: TRBV23-1
abundance: once

CDR3aa: CAWSVQSGPSYEQYF
CDR3nt: TGTGCCTGGAGTGTACAGTCCGGCCCCTCCTACGAGCAGTACTTC
len: 15
j_gene: TRBJ2-7
d_gene: NA
v_gene: TRBV30
abundance: once

CDR3aa: CASSPRQGAPAYGYTF
CDR3nt: TGTGCCAGCAGTCCTCGACAGGGGGCGCCAGCCTATGGCTACACCTTC
len: 16
j_gene: TRBJ1-2
d_gene: TRBD1
v_gene: TRBV28
abundance: NA

CDR3aa: CASSLSAIVSGYTF
CDR3nt: TGTGCCAGCAGTTTATCGGCAATCGTCTCTGGCTACACCTTC
len: 14
j_gene: TRBJ1-2
d_gene: NA
v_gene: TRBV27
abundance: NA

CDR3aa: CASSPSGEDGYTF
CDR3nt: TGCGCCAGCAGCCCGAGTGGGGAAGATGGCTACACCTTC
len: 13
j_gene: TRBJ1-2
d_gene: NA
v_gene: TRBV5-1
abundance: NA

CDR3aa: CAGRDRGGGKTQYF
CDR3nt: TGTGCCGGGAGGGACAGGGGAGGTGGGAAGACCCAGTACTTC
len: 14
j_gene: TRBJ2-5
d_gene: TRBD1
v_gene: TRBV2
abundance: NA

CDR3aa: CAWAVGGRSYGYTF
CDR3nt: TGTGCCTGGGCCGTTGGGGGACGGAGCTATGGCTACACCTTC
len: 14
j_gene: TRBJ1-2
d_gene: NA
v_gene: TRBV30
abundance: NA

CDR3aa: CASIRAGGHEQYF
CDR3nt: TGTGCCAGCATAAGGGCCGGTGGCCACGAGCAGTACTTC
len: 13
j_gene: TRBJ2-7
d_gene: NA
v_gene: TRBV25-1
abundance: once

CDR3aa: CASSLGQATNYGYTF
CDR3nt: TGTGCCAGCAGTCTGGGACAGGCTACTAACTATGGCTACACCTTC
len: 15
j_gene: TRBJ1-2
d_gene: TRBD1
v_gene: TRBV28
abundance: NA

CDR3aa: CASSLPGLAGSYEQYF
CDR3nt: TGTGCCAGCAGTCTCCCGGGACTAGCGGGTTCCTACGAGCAGTACTTC
len: 16
j_gene: TRBJ2-7
d_gene: TRBD2
v_gene: TRBV28
abundance: NA

CDR3aa: CASSPPTGSTDTQYF
CDR3nt: TGTGCCAGCAGCCCGCCGACAGGAAGCACAGATACGCAGTATTTT
len: 15
j_gene: TRBJ2-3
d_gene: NA
v_gene: TRBV6-5
abundance: NA

CDR3aa: CASSMGHGNQPQHF
CDR3nt: TGTGCCAGTAGTATGGGACATGGCAATCAGCCCCAGCATTTT
len: 14
j_gene: TRBJ1-5
d_gene: NA
v_gene: TRBV19
abundance: NA

CDR3aa: CAWRSDGPQHF
CDR3nt: TGTGCCTGGAGATCGGACGGGCCCCAGCATTTT
len: 11
j_gene: TRBJ1-5
d_gene: NA
v_gene: TRBV30
abundance: once

CDR3aa: CASSFRGSGANVLTF
CDR3nt: TGTGCCAGCAGTTTTAGGGGCTCTGGGGCCAACGTCCTGACTTTC
len: 15
j_gene: TRBJ2-6
d_gene: NA
v_gene: TRBV28
abundance: NA

CDR3aa: CASSSGLTGTTGELFF
CDR3nt: TGTGCCAGCAGTTCTGGGTTAACAGGGACCACCGGGGAGCTGTTTTTT
len: 16
j_gene: TRBJ2-2
d_gene: NA
v_gene: TRBV28
abundance: NA

CDR3aa: CASSPIEGRSNTEAFF
CDR3nt: TGTGCCAGCTCACCCATTGAGGGTAGGAGTAACACTGAAGCTTTCTTT
len: 16
j_gene: TRBJ1-1
d_gene: NA
v_gene: TRBV18
abundance: NA

CDR3aa: CASSFVGTRYYEQYF
CDR3nt: TGTGCCAGCAGTTTTGTGGGGACTAGATATTACGAGCAGTACTTC
len: 15
j_gene: TRBJ2-7
d_gene: TRBD2
v_gene: TRBV28
abundance: NA

CDR3aa: CAWSVDHRVTEAFF
CDR3nt: TGTGCCTGGAGTGTAGACCACAGGGTTACTGAAGCTTTCTTT
len: 14
j_gene: TRBJ1-1
d_gene: NA
v_gene: TRBV30
abundance: NA

CDR3aa: CSVEIWTSEIEQFF
CDR3nt: TGCAGCGTTGAAATCTGGACTAGCGAAATTGAGCAGTTCTTC
len: 14
j_gene: TRBJ2-1
d_gene: TRBD2
v_gene: TRBV29-1
abundance: NA